This T cell receptor beta chain was observed in a study of cytomegalovirus exposure and HLA in healthy donors. Findings and caveats of the study: Earlier analysis yielded a pattern in which most TCR beta V segments were productive about 90% or about 30% of the time. TCR beta sequences reportedly predicted most subjects' HLA-A and HLA-B alleles accurately. Over 150 TCR beta chains were listed as cytomegalovirus-associated.

The CDR3 extends over 11 amino acids. In germline, CDR1 is SQVTM, CDR2 ANQGSEA. Germline trimming cut 6 bases from V and 13 bases from J; bases unmatched to any gene: 8. About this clone itself: Its antigen is still unknown.

The PCR was carried out with 60 Vbeta primers and 13 Jbeta primers. Assay: immunoSEQ multiplex PCR; the TCRdb copy retains only in-frame clones and omits some. This sample's table reports around 210,000 clones. These donors counted as nominally healthy when sampled, but unrecorded immune exposures were likely. The sequence was collected from a girl aged 2 to 10 in good health and CMV-seropositive. The specimen sequenced was PBMCs. The genes are TRBV29-1 and TRBJ1-4; 7 nucleotides match TRBD1. CDR3 nucleotide sequence: TGCAGCGTGAGGGACAGTTCAGGACTGTTTTTT. Translating gives CSVRDSSGLFF.